This TCR beta chain comes out of a study of cytomegalovirus exposure and HLA in healthy donors. General study findings and limits: The study labeled under 200 TCR beta chains cytomegalovirus-associated.

PCR employed 60 Vbeta and 13 Jbeta primers. Authors' analysis steps: A later analysis counted around 74 million unique TCR beta chains, 10 million to 12 million shared. TCRdb's copy holds only in-frame clones and misses some; the assay was immunoSEQ multiplex PCR. V, J and clone size are those of that table, while D and trimming were read from the DNA. The table lists just over 60,000 clones. Germline V gene data show CDR1 as LNHDA and CDR2 as SQIVND (reference sequence). The J segment lost 7 bases and the V segment lost 5 bases, leaving 4 bases of the junction unmatched. CDR3 length equals 14 residues. Details on this clone: Its antigen remains unidentified.

Sequencing used PBMCs. The genes are TRBV19 and TRBJ2-1; 11 nucleotides align to TRBD2. The receptor comes from a man aged 30 to 45 in good health and CMV-seropositive. The CDR3 DNA sequence: TGTGCCAGTAGTCATAGCGGGAGGGTGAATGAGCAGTTCTTC. This gives the protein CASSHSGRVNEQFF.